These T cell receptor beta chains were read from a single sample in a study of T cell responses to AZD1222 COVID-19 vaccine. The protocol was immunoSEQ multiplex PCR, while the TCRdb copy is restricted to in-frame clones and leaves out a portion. The sample consists of about 140,000 clones, approximately 90% of them appearing once. The sample in question was peripheral blood, obtained on day 0 of AZD1222 vaccination. The source is an adult in good health. Both conserved end residues are part of each CDR3. The D gene is left open where the match is weak. For some rows the clone size is stated as once, few or many, or as a class when expanded; others skip it.

v_gene,d_gene,j_gene,abundance,CDR3nt,CDR3aa
TRBV5-1,TRBD1,TRBJ2-1,.,TGCGCCAGCAGCCCGAGGGGGCGCGTAAATGAGCAGTTCTTC,CASSPRGRVNEQFF
TRBV9,TRBD2,TRBJ2-5,.,TGTGCCAGCAGCGTAGGACTAGCGGAGGTGGGAGAGACCCAGTACTTC,CASSVGLAEVGETQYF
TRBV20-1,.,TRBJ1-3,.,TGCAGTGCTAGGGGAAACACCATATATTTT,CSARGNTIYF
TRBV2,.,TRBJ1-4,.,TGTGCCAGCAGCCGGGACAACAATGAAAAACTGTTTTTT,CASSRDNNEKLFF
TRBV18,.,TRBJ2-7,.,TGTGCCAGCTCACAGAACCAGGGGCACAGCAGCTCCTACGAGCAGTACTTC,CASSQNQGHSSSYEQYF
TRBV18,.,TRBJ1-2,.,TGTGCCAGCTCACTGCAGGGGAGTAAACTCTTAGGTGGCTACACCTTC,CASSLQGSKLLGGYTF
TRBV3-1/TRBV3-2,.,TRBJ1-5,few,TGTGCCAGCAGCCAAGGTCTTTATCAGCCCCAGCATTTT,CASSQGLYQPQHF
TRBV21-1,.,TRBJ1-5,.,TGTGCCATCTATTTGGGCAATCAGCCCCAGCATTTT,CAIYLGNQPQHF
TRBV9,.,TRBJ2-1,.,TGTGCCAGCAGCACTTTGGAGGGTGGCTCCTACAATGAGCAGTTCTTC,CASSTLEGGSYNEQFF
TRBV3-1/TRBV3-2,TRBD2,TRBJ2-1,.,TGTGCCAGCAGCCAATTCATAGCGGGAGGGCTCAATGAGCAGTTCTTC,CASSQFIAGGLNEQFF
TRBV19,.,TRBJ2-1,.,TGTGCCAGTAGTCCAGGGATCTTC,CASSPGIF
TRBV28,TRBD1,TRBJ1-4,.,TGTGCCAGCAGGGACAGGGGTAATGAAAAACTGTTTTTT,CASRDRGNEKLFF
TRBV30,.,TRBJ1-4,.,TGTGCCTGGGATCTTTTGGGTACTAATGAAAAACTGTTTTTT,CAWDLLGTNEKLFF
TRBV6-2/TRBV6-3,.,TRBJ1-1,.,TGTGCCAGCAGTTTGGGAGCCATGACTGAAGCTTTCTTT,CASSLGAMTEAFF
TRBV10-3,TRBD1,TRBJ1-1,.,TGTGCCATCAGGGGGACAGGGGAGACTGAAGCTTTCTTT,CAIRGTGETEAFF
TRBV4-1,.,TRBJ2-7,.,TGCGCCAGCAGCCAAGTATGGAGGGGTAGGTACGAGCAGTACTTC,CASSQVWRGRYEQYF
TRBV7-9,.,TRBJ1-2,.,TGTGCCAGCAGCGATCGGCTGGGGCCCTACGACGGCTACACCTTC,CASSDRLGPYDGYTF
TRBV4-1,.,TRBJ2-1,.,TGCGCCAGCAGCCAAGATTCCATTTACAATGAGCAGTTCTTC,CASSQDSIYNEQFF
TRBV7-9,TRBD1,TRBJ2-5,.,TGTGCCAGCAGCTCCGGGACAGGGGTTAGAGAGACCCAGTACTTC,CASSSGTGVRETQYF
TRBV27,.,TRBJ2-7,.,TGTGCCAGCAGTTTAGACCCTCGTCTAGAGCAGTACTTC,CASSLDPRLEQYF
TRBV19,.,TRBJ2-7,.,TGTGCCAGTAGTGTGACAGGTGCGGCCCACTTTCCCTACGAGCAGTACTTC,CASSVTGAAHFPYEQYF
TRBV5-5,.,TRBJ2-5,.,TGTGCCAGCAGCTTAAAGGACAGCCACTACCGGGAGACCCAGTACTTC,CASSLKDSHYRETQYF
TRBV5-5,.,TRBJ1-1,.,TGTGCCAGCAGCTTGGGTGGACAAGGGGCTTTCTTT,CASSLGGQGAFF
TRBV4-2,TRBD2,TRBJ2-3,once,TGTGCCAGCAGCCAACTTAGCGGGGGGGAGACAGATACGCAGTATTTT,CASSQLSGGETDTQYF
TRBV18,.,TRBJ2-2,.,TGTGCCAGCTCACCAAATCTTGGCACCGGGGAGCTGTTTTTT,CASSPNLGTGELFF
TRBV11-2,.,TRBJ1-1,.,TGTGCCAGCAGCTATGAGGGGTATCGAAACACTGAAGCTTTCTTT,CASSYEGYRNTEAFF
TRBV19,.,TRBJ2-3,.,TGTGCCAGTAGTGAGGGAGGATACACAGATACGCAGTATTTT,CASSEGGYTDTQYF
TRBV5-6,.,TRBJ1-5,.,TGTGCCAGCAGCTTGATGGGGGGGATCGATCAGCCCCAGCATTTT,CASSLMGGIDQPQHF
TRBV27,.,TRBJ2-5,.,TGTGCCAGCAGTTTATCGCGGGAGACCCAGTACTTC,CASSLSRETQYF
TRBV27,.,TRBJ1-2,.,TGTGCCAGCAGTTTATCACCCCGGGGATCGGACTATGGCTACACCTTC,CASSLSPRGSDYGYTF
TRBV12-3/TRBV12-4,.,TRBJ1-2,.,TGTGCCAGCAGTTTTGGCCGGAATTATGGCTACACCTTC,CASSFGRNYGYTF